This T cell receptor (beta chain) was profiled in a study of cytomegalovirus exposure and HLA in healthy donors. General study results and limits: Follow-up analysis later connected one missense variant in DCLRE1C with trimming of TCR beta V- and J-genes.

The PCR employed 60 Vbeta primers together with 13 Jbeta primers. The data were produced by immunoSEQ multiplex PCR, yet TCRdb's version contains in-frame clones alone and is incomplete. The sample lists around 200,000 clones, about 85% seen once, with about a tenth in the top ten. The germline gives CDR1 MDHEN, CDR2 SYDVKM. The CDR3 extends over 18 amino acids. Trimming took 3 bases from V and 5 from J; bases not matched to a gene: 9. Of note for this clone: Its antigen is not identified.

The specimen sequenced was PBMCs. This chain links TRBV28 with TRBJ2-3; 15 bases fit TRBD2. The origin of this receptor is a woman aged 45-65 years in good health and CMV-seropositive. The CDR3 sequence is CASSLSGLAGGGIDTQYF. Here the CDR3 DNA reads TGTGCCAGCAGTTTGTCCGGACTAGCGGGGGGGGGCATAGATACGCAGTATTTT.